These 22 T cell receptor beta chains originate from one sample sequenced in a study of PD-L1 blockade in urothelial cancer. The repertoire was sequenced with immunoSEQ multiplex PCR; TCRdb's copy has only in-frame clones and lacks some. The sample lists about 88,000 clones, around nine tenths seen once, with roughly 9.4% in the top ten. Sequencing used PBMCs, obtained around atezolizumab (anti-PD-L1) treatment. All receptors come from a man between 60 and 75 years old with urothelial cancer.

The chain has TRBV7-2 and TRBJ2-2, with D perhaps matching TRBD2 (6 bases). The germline CDR1 and CDR2 sequences are SGHTA and FQGNSA. Trimming shortened V by 3 bases and J by 1 base, and 9 bases separated the two germline ends. The CDR3 extends over 15 amino acids. As DNA, the CDR3 is TGTGCCAGCAGCTTGGTAGCGGTGAACACCGGGGAGCTGTTTTTT. Encoded protein: CASSLVAVNTGELFF.

The rearrangement uses TRBV7-2 and TRBJ2-7; a possible D gene is TRBD2 (5 bases). The V gene lost 6 bases and the J gene lost 0 bases, with 12 bases spanning the gap. Germline-derived CDR1 and CDR2 are SGHTA and FQGNSA. There are 14 residues in the CDR3. CDR3 DNA: TGTGCCAGCAGTCCCTCGGGAACCTCCTACGAGCAGTACTTC. Protein product: CASSPSGTSYEQYF.

In DNA form, the CDR3 reads TGTGCCAGCAGCCTCCGGGGACAGGCGGTCACTGAAGCTTTCTTT. Its translation: CASSLRGQAVTEAFF. The V and J genes are TRBV7-2 and TRBJ1-1, with 8 bases that match TRBD1. Trimming at V came to 5 bases and at J to 4 bases, leaving 9 bases not matched to a gene. The CDR3 totals 15 residues. Germline lookup yields CDR1 SGHTA and CDR2 FQGNSA.

This clone appeared a single time. The rearrangement links TRBV15 to TRBJ1-5, with D tentatively TRBD1 (6 bases). Trimming stripped 4 bases from V and 11 bases from J, with 18 bases between. The CDR3 loop spans 14 amino acids. Germline V CDR1 and CDR2: LNHNV, YYDKDF (reference sequence). CDR3 sequence reads: CATSTGQGYRAQHF. In DNA, the CDR3 is TGTGCCACCAGCACAGGGCAGGGGTATAGGGCCCAGCATTTT.

The DNA for the CDR3 is TGCGCCAGCAGCTTGGGCACAGGGAATTCACCCCTCCACTTT. The encoded protein is CASSLGTGNSPLHF. V gene TRBV5-1 combines with J gene TRBJ1-6, with D perhaps TRBD1 (6 bases). V dropped 0 bases and J dropped 7 bases, with 8 bases sitting between them. Germline CDR1 reads SGHRS; CDR2 reads YFSETQ. The CDR3 is made up of 14 amino acids.

The chain couples TRBV7-2 to TRBJ2-7; perhaps TRBD1 as D (6 bases). The ends were cut back, 4 bases at V and 2 bases at J, with 15 bases in the middle. CDR3 length: 15 residues. In germline, CDR1 is SGHTA, CDR2 FQGNSA. CDR3 coding DNA: TGTGCCAGCAGCTCTACAGGGACGAATACCTACGAGCAGTACTTC. It translates to CASSSTGTNTYEQYF.

This rearrangement joins TRBV7-8 to TRBJ2-3; TRBD2 is a possible D gene (5 bases). Germline CDR1 is SGHVS and CDR2 is FQNEAQ. The V end lost 1 base, the J end lost 4 bases, and 12 bases lay between the germline ends. The CDR3 has 15 amino acids. The CDR3 bases are TGTGCCAGCAGCTTAGATTGGCTAGCATCAGATACGCAGTATTTT. Protein product: CASSLDWLASDTQYF.

The chain carries TRBV20-1 and TRBJ2-3, with D maybe TRBD2 (6 bases). The CDR3 runs 11 residues. The germline V gene encodes CDR1 DFQATT and CDR2 SNEGSKA (reference sequence). V was shortened by 6 bases and J by 6 bases, with 10 bases between the two germline ends. The CDR3, as DNA: TGCAGTGCGAGGGACTTTGATACGCAGTATTTT. It encodes CSARDFDTQYF.

The chain carries TRBV2 and TRBJ2-5; 7 nucleotides align to TRBD1. The V gene end was trimmed by 0 bases and the J gene end by 5 bases; junction bases not matched to a gene: 3. Germline V gene lookup returns CDR1 SNHLY and CDR2 FYNNEI. The CDR3 extends over 14 amino acids. The CDR3 DNA sequence: TGTGCCAGCAGTGAAGCAGGGGGCATGGAGACCCAGTACTTC. Translation gives CASSEAGGMETQYF.

The chain is built from TRBV28 and TRBJ2-5; TRBD2 aligns across 8 bases. Unmatched junction bases numbered 3, after V lost 5 bases and J lost 1 base. This CDR3 is built from 14 residues. Germline V gene data show CDR1 as MDHEN and CDR2 as SYDVKM. The CDR3 loop reads CASSDGTSQETQYF. In DNA, the CDR3 is TGTGCCAGCAGTGATGGGACTAGCCAAGAGACCCAGTACTTC.

V and J are TRBV7-2 and TRBJ2-3; TRBD2 matches 8 bases. The trim removed 5 bases at V and 2 bases at J, leaving 9 bases unmatched. This CDR3 contains 16 residues. Per germline, CDR1 SGHTA and CDR2 FQGNSA. Here the CDR3 DNA reads TGTGCCAGCAGCGTGACTAGCGAAGGCTACACAGATACGCAGTATTTT. It codes for CASSVTSEGYTDTQYF.

In its sample, this clone was seen once. This chain uses TRBV27 with TRBJ1-1; D not resolved. CDR1 is MNHEY, CDR2 SMNVEV, per germline (reference sequence). Trimming removed 5 bases from V and 0 bases from J, with 7 bases in between. CDR3 length: 13 amino acids. Here the CDR3 DNA reads TGTGCCAGCAGTCGATACATGAACACTGAAGCTTTCTTT. Translated: CASSRYMNTEAFF.

The chain has TRBV7-2 and TRBJ2-7; 10 positions match TRBD2. V shed 5 bases and J 2 bases; nucleotides not matched to a gene: 6. Germline CDR1 is SGHTA and CDR2 is FQGNSA. CDR3 length equals 15 residues. CDR3 sequence (DNA): TGTGCCAGCAGCGAAACTAGCGGGACTCCCTACGAGCAGTACTTC. This codes for CASSETSGTPYEQYF.

The chain combines TRBV11-1 with TRBJ2-7; tentative D call: TRBD1 (5 bases). Germline V gene lookup returns CDR1 SGHAT and CDR2 FQDESV (reference sequence). Trimming removed 1 base from V and 0 bases from J, with 13 bases in between. The CDR3 runs to 16 residues. The DNA of the CDR3 is TGTGCCAGCAGCTTAGATCGATACAGGAGCTCCTACGAGCAGTACTTC. Translation gives CASSLDRYRSSYEQYF.

The CDR3 nucleotides read TGTGCCAGCAGCCTCGGGGAGAGCTCCTATAATTCACCCCTCCACTTT. Residues: CASSLGESSYNSPLHF. This chain connects TRBV2 to TRBJ1-6; D gene ambiguous. This CDR3 is 16 amino acids long. Germline loops: CDR1 SNHLY, CDR2 FYNNEI. Between the trimmed V and J ends, which lost 6 bases and 0 bases, there was a span of 12 bases.

The chain combines TRBV28 with TRBJ2-5; the D gene is possibly TRBD2 (5 bases). The CDR3 loop spans 13 amino acids. V lost 8 bases and J lost 6, with 16 bases in between. The germline V gene has CDR1 MDHEN and CDR2 SYDVKM. CDR3 DNA: TGTGCCAGCCATTCCCCCACCGGGAAGACCCAGTACTTC. Its translation is CASHSPTGKTQYF.

V is TRBV28 and J is TRBJ2-7; 9 positions match TRBD2. CDR3 length equals 15 residues. Per the germline V gene, CDR1 is MDHEN and CDR2 is SYDVKM. Trimming cost V 8 bases and J 1 base; bases outside gene matches: 9. The CDR3, as DNA: TGTGCCAGCTCACTACCTAGCGGGACGTCCTACGAGCAGTACTTC. Protein sequence: CASSLPSGTSYEQYF. Complete variable domain (other parts from reference TRBV28 and TRBJ2-7): DVKVTQSSRYLVKRTGEKVFLECVQDMDHENMFWYRQDPGLGLRLIYFSYDVKMKEKGDIPEGYSVSREKKERFSLILESASTNQTSMYLCASSLPSGTSYEQYFGPGTRLTVT.

V usage is TRBV30 and J usage is TRBJ1-4, with D uncertain. The ends were cut back, 4 bases at V and 9 bases at J, with 12 bases in the middle. The germline V gene encodes CDR1 GTSNPN and CDR2 SVGIG (reference sequence). This CDR3 has 12 residues. This CDR3 reads CAWTPGSQKLFF. The CDR3 nucleotides are TGTGCCTGGACACCCGGTAGTCAAAAACTGTTTTTT.

A few counts support this clone. V gene TRBV29-1 combines with J gene TRBJ2-3; 12 nucleotides line up with TRBD2. Germline loops: CDR1 SQVTM, CDR2 ANQGSEA. The CDR3 consists of 15 residues. V shed 6 bases and J 3 bases; nucleotides not matched to a gene: 7. The DNA for the CDR3 is TGCAGCGTCGCGGGACTAGCGGGCGCGACAGATACGCAGTATTTT. Its translation: CSVAGLAGATDTQYF.

In this sample, this clone turned up a few times. This rearrangement joins TRBV6-4 to TRBJ1-6; possibly TRBD1 for D (6 bases). Deletions cut 2 bases from V and 9 bases from J, with 8 bases between. The CDR3 extends over 13 amino acids. Per the germline V gene, CDR1 is MRHNA and CDR2 is SNTAGT. The CDR3 bases are TGTGCCAGCAGTGACCAAGGGGGTTCACCCCTCCACTTT. Residues: CASSDQGGSPLHF.

This chain connects TRBV29-1 to TRBJ2-1, with 14 bases identical to TRBD2. V was pared by 6 bases and J by 5 bases, with 6 bases of the junction left unmatched. CDR1 SQVTM and CDR2 ANQGSEA come from the germline V gene. The CDR3 extends over 15 amino acids. The CDR3 DNA sequence: TGCAGCGTCGCGACTAGCGGGGGGGCAGACAATGAGCAGTTCTTC. It translates to CSVATSGGADNEQFF.

This clone appeared a single time. This chain connects TRBV7-2 to TRBJ1-5, with 12 positions matching TRBD1. The trim removed 5 bases at V and 6 bases at J, leaving 5 bases unmatched. The CDR3 runs 15 residues. Germline V CDR1 and CDR2: SGHTA, FQGNSA. The CDR3 bases are TGTGCCAGCAGCCTGGGACAGGGGGCCGCTCAGCCCCAGCATTTT. Residues: CASSLGQGAAQPQHF.